Presented here are 27 T cell receptor beta chains from one specimen sequenced in a study of cytomegalovirus exposure and HLA in healthy donors. Primers for the PCR totalled 60 Vbeta and 13 Jbeta. Only in-frame clones appear in the TCRdb table, and some are missing; sequencing was by immunoSEQ multiplex PCR. The sample has some 160,000 clones, approximately 85% seen once. Sequenced material: PBMCs. All receptors derive from a man aged 30 to 39 in good health and CMV-seropositive.

The V and J genes are TRBV5-4 and TRBJ2-3; possibly TRBD1 for D (6 bases). The V and J ends lost 1 base and 5 bases respectively, with 11 bases between them. The germline CDR1 and CDR2 sequences are SGHNT and YYREEE (reference sequence). This CDR3 has 14 amino acids. CDR3 DNA sequence: TGTGCCAGCAGCTTGCAACAGGGTAAAGATACGCAGTATTTT. Residues: CASSLQQGKDTQYF. Using reference TRBV5-4 and TRBJ2-3 for the parts outside the CDR3, the full variable domain is ETGVTQSPTHLIKTRGQQVTLRCSSQSGHNTVSWYQQALGQGPQFIFQYYREEENGRGNFPPRFSGLQFPNYSSELNVNALELDDSALYLCASSLQQGKDTQYFGPGTRLTVL.

This clone was found once. The chain couples TRBV19 to TRBJ1-1; D not resolved. The CDR3 consists of 13 residues. V lost 7 bases and J 4 bases, leaving 13 bases between the germline ends. Germline V gene data show CDR1 as LNHDA and CDR2 as SQIVND (reference sequence). Here the CDR3 DNA reads TGTGCCAGTACCCCGGGTAAGGTCACTGAAGCTTTCTTT. It yields the protein CASTPGKVTEAFF.

This clone was recorded a few times. In the same sample, other DNA sequences code for this CDR3. The rearrangement uses TRBV30 and TRBJ1-1; D is ambiguous. Germline V gives CDR1 GTSNPN, CDR2 SVGIG (reference sequence). This CDR3 contains 13 residues. V lost 0 bases to trimming and J lost 1 base, with 6 bases between them. CDR3 sequence (DNA): TGTGCCTGGAGTGTAGCGGGGAACACTGAAGCTTTCTTT. Translation: CAWSVAGNTEAFF.

The J gene is TRBJ1-1, the V gene TRBV15; D not resolved. Trimming took 8 bases from V and 1 from J, leaving 8 bases between them. Germline CDR1 is LNHNV and CDR2 is YYDKDF (reference sequence). CDR3 length: 12 amino acids. CDR3 in DNA: TGTGCCACCGCCCCAGGGAACACTGAAGCTTTCTTT. It is translated as CATAPGNTEAFF. Full variable domain (outside the CDR3, taken from reference TRBV15 and TRBJ1-1): DAMVIQNPRYQVTQFGKPVTLSCSQTLNHNVMYWYQQKSSQAPKLLFHYYDKDFNNEADTPDNFQSRRPNTSFCFLDIRSPGLGDTAMYLCATAPGNTEAFFGQGTRLTVV.

This clone was seen a single time. This chain connects TRBV5-6 to TRBJ1-1; 10 bases fit TRBD1. The CDR3 loop spans 14 amino acids. With 3 bases clipped from V and 4 bases from J, the junction kept 3 bases outside the gene matches. CDR1 is SGHDT and CDR2 is YYEEEE in the germline V gene. The CDR3: CASSSGTGVTEAFF. In DNA, the CDR3 is TGTGCCAGCAGCTCCGGGACAGGGGTCACTGAAGCTTTCTTT.

This sequence joins TRBV29-1 and TRBJ1-2; no reliable D call. The germline gives CDR1 SQVTM, CDR2 ANQGSEA. This CDR3 spans 14 amino acids. V lost 0 bases, J lost 2 bases, and 10 bases lay in between. The CDR3 DNA follows: TGCAGCGTTGAAGATCTAAAGAGCAACTATGGCTACACCTTC. It specifies CSVEDLKSNYGYTF.

The chain employs TRBV5-5 and TRBJ2-6, with a weak D call TRBD1 (6 bases). Germline lookup yields CDR1 SGHKS and CDR2 YYEKEE (reference sequence). The CDR3 consists of 17 residues. The V end lost 4 bases, the J end lost 0 bases, and 14 bases lay between the germline ends. In DNA form, the CDR3 reads TGTGCCAGCAGCCCACCCCAGGGGTTCTCTGGGGCCAACGTCCTGACTTTC. Protein: CASSPPQGFSGANVLTF. Supplemented by reference TRBV5-5 and TRBJ2-6, the full variable domain reads DAGVTQSPTHLIKTRGQQVTLRCSPISGHKSVSWYQQVLGQGPQFIFQYYEKEERGRGNFPDRFSARQFPNYSSELNVNALLLGDSALYLCASSPPQGFSGANVLTFGAGSRLTVL.

This clone was seen a few times. The chain couples TRBV7-8 to TRBJ1-4, with D possibly TRBD1 on 5 matching bases. Germline CDR1 and CDR2: SGHVS and FQNEAQ. The V and J ends lost 1 base and 4 bases respectively, with 10 bases between them. The CDR3 has 15 amino acids. CDR3 DNA: TGTGCCAGCAGCTTAGATGGGGCTTTTAATGAAAAACTGTTTTTT. Translation: CASSLDGAFNEKLFF.

The V call is TRBV2, the J call TRBJ1-2; 8 bases are a match to TRBD1. CDR1 SNHLY and CDR2 FYNNEI come from the germline V gene. V trimming: 9 bases; J trimming: 6 bases; junction bases outside the gene matches: 12. CDR3 size: 14 residues. The CDR3: CARRGQAPVHGYTF. CDR3 bases: TGTGCCAGAAGGGGACAGGCGCCGGTTCATGGCTACACCTTC.

The chain carries TRBV10-3 and TRBJ1-3, with TRBD1 as a possible D gene (6 bases). Germline CDR1 reads ENHRY; CDR2 reads SYGVKD. CDR3 length: 14 amino acids. The ends were cut back, 8 bases at V and 1 base at J, with 12 bases in the middle. This CDR3 is CAIGDTKSGNTIYF. As DNA, the CDR3 is TGTGCCATCGGGGACACCAAATCTGGAAACACCATATATTTT.

This chain joins TRBV5-5 and TRBJ2-1; perhaps TRBD2 as D (6 bases). The germline gives CDR1 SGHKS, CDR2 YYEKEE (reference sequence). The CDR3 is 13 residues long. V was cut by 5 bases and J by 4 bases, with 10 bases left in between. The CDR3 DNA is TGTGCCAGCAGTCCTGGAGGGTACAATGAGCAGTTCTTC. It yields the protein CASSPGGYNEQFF.

J is TRBJ1-2 and V is TRBV6-5; D not resolved. The ends were cut back, 7 bases at V and 1 base at J, with 13 bases in the middle. CDR1 is MNHEY and CDR2 is SVGAGI in the germline V gene. The CDR3 extends over 14 amino acids. The CDR3 DNA follows: TGTGCCAGCACGAGGTCTACACTTAACTATGGCTACACCTTC. Its translation is CASTRSTLNYGYTF.

The sample holds a few counts of this clone. This chain uses TRBV7-9 with TRBJ1-2, with 8 bases lining up with TRBD1. With V trimmed by 2 bases and J by 4 bases, 6 bases remained unmatched. CDR1 and CDR2 from the germline V gene are SEHNR and FQNEAQ (reference sequence). CDR3 length: 15 residues. The CDR3 bases are TGTGCCAGCAGCTTAATCGGACAGGGAAGCTATGGCTACACCTTC. This codes for CASSLIGQGSYGYTF.

The CDR3 is CASSLVSFPGLAGTESDEQYF. The CDR3 region has the DNA TGTGCCAGCAGCTTAGTTTCCTTCCCGGGACTAGCGGGAACAGAGAGCGACGAGCAGTACTTC. The chain carries TRBV28 and TRBJ2-7; TRBD2 agrees at 13 bases. Germline V gives CDR1 MDHEN, CDR2 SYDVKM. The CDR3 consists of 21 residues. The J segment lost 5 bases and the V segment lost 6 bases, leaving 25 bases of the junction unmatched.

V gene TRBV11-3 combines with J gene TRBJ1-2; weak D call: TRBD1 (5 bases). Trimming pared 1 base from V and 7 bases from J, leaving 13 bases between. The CDR3 sequence is 14 residues long. Germline CDR1 is SGHNT and CDR2 is YENEEA. The CDR3 reads CASSLGGRPLGYTF. The CDR3, as DNA: TGTGCCAGCAGCTTAGGGGGCAGGCCCCTTGGCTACACCTTC.

This chain uses TRBV7-3 with TRBJ2-1; no reliable D call. The CDR3 contains 14 residues. The germline V and J ends were trimmed by 6 bases and 5 bases, with 14 bases remaining between them. CDR1 SGHTA and CDR2 FQGTGA come from the germline V gene. CDR3 DNA: TGTGCCAGCAGTTACCTCGAACGCGACAATGAGCAGTTCTTC. The encoded protein is CASSYLERDNEQFF.

The chain couples TRBV19 to TRBJ1-1; 10 bases are a match to TRBD1. The V gene end was trimmed by 7 bases and the J gene end by 3 bases; junction bases not matched to a gene: 11. The germline CDR1 and CDR2 sequences are LNHDA and SQIVND (reference sequence). The CDR3 totals 16 residues. The CDR3 loop is CASTPPRGQGHTEAFF. The CDR3 bases are TGTGCCAGTACCCCTCCCAGGGGACAGGGGCACACTGAAGCTTTCTTT.

This chain links TRBV28 with TRBJ1-5; TRBD1 matches 11 bases. Looked up from germline, CDR1 is MDHEN and CDR2 is SYDVKM. This CDR3 has 15 amino acids. Trimming cost V 4 bases and J 3 bases; bases outside gene matches: 2. The CDR3 DNA is TGTGCCAGCAGTTCGGGACAGGGGGACAATCAGCCCCAGCATTTT. It translates to CASSSGQGDNQPQHF.

This clone occurred a few times. The DNA of the CDR3 is TGTGCCAGCAGCCCGCAGGCTGGCGGGCAGCCCCAGCATTTT. As protein: CASSPQAGGQPQHF. The chain uses TRBV9 and TRBJ1-5; no clear D gene. This CDR3 comprises 14 residues. Per germline, CDR1 SGDLS and CDR2 YYNGEE. Trimming removed 4 bases at V and 7 bases at J, with 15 bases between. The entire variable domain, with the rest obtained from reference TRBV9 and TRBJ1-5, is as follows: DSGVTQTPKHLITATGQRVTLRCSPRSGDLSVYWYQQSLDQGLQFLIQYYNGEERAKGNILERFSAQQFPDLHSELNLSSLELGDSALYFCASSPQAGGQPQHFGDGTRLSIL.

CDR3 sequence: CASNPLSTGNTEAFF. Here the CDR3 DNA reads TGTGCCAGTAACCCACTTAGCACGGGGAACACTGAAGCTTTCTTT. The chain has TRBV19 and TRBJ1-1; no firm D call. CDR1 and CDR2 from the germline V gene are LNHDA and SQIVND (reference sequence). Trimming shortened V by 7 bases and J by 1 base, and 16 bases separated the two germline ends. This CDR3 spans 15 amino acids.

The V call is TRBV2, the J call TRBJ2-7, with 11 positions matching TRBD2. The CDR3 is made up of 17 amino acids. CDR1 and CDR2 (germline): SNHLY, FYNNEI. V lost 4 bases, J lost 6 bases, and 14 bases stayed unmatched. The CDR3 region is CASSGISRLGTSGEQYF. The CDR3 DNA reads as TGTGCCAGCAGTGGGATCAGCAGGCTTGGGACTAGCGGCGAGCAGTACTTC.

This clone appeared once. The rearrangement uses TRBV5-1 and TRBJ2-4; 9 nucleotides match TRBD1. Losses at the gene ends were 4 bases for V and 6 bases for J; bases not matched to a gene: 8. In germline, CDR1 is SGHRS, CDR2 YFSETQ. CDR3 length: 15 residues. CDR3 region: CASSVQGQGGNIQYF. The CDR3 nucleotides are TGCGCCAGCAGCGTGCAGGGACAGGGAGGAAACATTCAGTACTTC.

The gene calls are TRBV10-1 and TRBJ2-1, with D possibly matching TRBD2 (6 bases). V shed 0 bases and J shed 2 bases, with 8 bases lying between them. Germline assignment: CDR1 WNHNN and CDR2 SYGVQD (reference sequence). This CDR3 is 15 amino acids long. The CDR3 DNA reads as TGCGCCAGCAGTGAGTCAGGCGGGACCTACAATGAGCAGTTCTTC. Encoded protein: CASSESGGTYNEQFF.

This chain connects TRBV7-3 to TRBJ2-1; 10 nucleotides agree with TRBD1. The V gene's germline CDR1 is SGHTA and CDR2 FQGTGA. The CDR3 extends over 16 amino acids. V lost 1 base and J lost 4; bases outside the gene matches: 4. In DNA, the CDR3 is TGTGCCAGCAGCTTAAGAGGGACAGGGGTTTACAATGAGCAGTTCTTC. It translates to CASSLRGTGVYNEQFF.

The V call is TRBV9, the J call TRBJ2-3; a weak D match, TRBD2 (5 bases). The length of the CDR3 is 13 residues. V lost 4 bases, J lost 4 bases, and 10 bases lay in between. Germline V gives CDR1 SGDLS, CDR2 YYNGEE. The CDR3 bases are TGTGCCAGCAGCCCCCCTAGCTCAGATACGCAGTATTTT. Translation: CASSPPSSDTQYF.

J is TRBJ1-1 and V is TRBV4-3; 7 nucleotides agree with TRBD1. The trim removed 6 bases at V and 4 bases at J, leaving 14 bases unmatched. Germline CDR1 reads LGHNA; CDR2 reads YSLEER. The CDR3 is 16 residues long. This CDR3 reads CASRRYLQGEITEAFF. CDR3 DNA sequence: TGCGCCAGCAGGCGTTACCTCCAGGGGGAAATCACTGAAGCTTTCTTT.

V gene TRBV19 combines with J gene TRBJ2-3, with 13 bases that match TRBD2. V lost 6 bases, J lost 8 bases, and 11 bases stayed unmatched. CDR1 LNHDA and CDR2 SQIVND come from the germline V gene (reference sequence). The CDR3 covers 16 residues. The CDR3 DNA reads as TGTGCCAGTAGCGCGGGACTAGCGGGACTCTCGGGTACGCAGTATTTT. Its protein product is CASSAGLAGLSGTQYF.